This T cell receptor (beta chain) was recorded in a study of blood T cell repertoires in COVID-19. Study information: The United States, Italy and Spain provided the acute and convalescent COVID-19 samples. Sources were T cells, B-cell-depleted T cells, or PBMCs; the material itself was cDNA or gDNA.

Original processing methods: Reference gene primer amplification gave estimated nucleated cell counts. Some clones are missing from TCRdb's copy, which holds only in-frame ones; the method was immunoSEQ multiplex PCR. The V and J calls and clone size are taken from that table; D and trimming were inferred from the DNA. The table lists about 80,000 clones, about 83% of them singletons. V was cut by 2 bases and J by 5 bases, with 19 bases left in between. Germline assignment: CDR1 SGHRS and CDR2 YFSETQ. CDR3 size: 16 residues. The gene calls are TRBV5-1 and TRBJ1-1, with a possible D match to TRBD1 (6 bases). Sequenced input: peripheral blood. This sequence originates from a human donor in a cohort sampled during active COVID-19. The CDR3 is CASSFRATTGVTEAFF. The DNA for the CDR3 is TGCGCCAGCAGCTTTAGGGCTACGACAGGAGTGACTGAAGCTTTCTTT.